This T cell receptor beta chain was recovered during a study of cytomegalovirus exposure and HLA in healthy donors. Across the study: Counted in an early data release were approximately 80 million unique TCRs from HLA-typed donors.

The germline V and J ends were trimmed by 2 bases and 2 bases, with 9 bases remaining between them. The CDR3 sequence is 14 residues long. The germline V gene encodes CDR1 MNHEY and CDR2 SVGAGI. Notes on the study in general: Rates of TCR association differed by HLA locus in a later analysis, with DRB1 highest and HLA-C lowest. Rarity held for most TCR sequences, but there were some public TCRs that occurred in many donors.

As to this clone: The antigen is undetermined.

It was with 60 Vbeta and 13 Jbeta primers that the PCR ran. TCRdb keeps only in-frame clones here, not all; method: immunoSEQ multiplex PCR. There are over 100,000 clones in the sample; 50% to 75% occur only once, and about 8.1% lies in the top ten. The rearrangement uses TRBV6-5 and TRBJ2-5, with unresolved D. The clonotype comes from a woman in her 40s in good health and CMV-seropositive. The sequenced sample was PBMCs. The DNA for the CDR3 is TGTGCCAGCAGTTACCAAGACTTACAAGAGACCCAGTACTTC. Translating it yields CASSYQDLQETQYF.